This record covers a single T cell receptor beta chain. The target antigen is unknown. The sample originates from a study of early T cells in non-severe SARS-CoV-2 infection. Study-wide results and limits: VDJdb-based matching was biased toward anti-spike CD8 responses and missed private and CD4 specificities.

Unique molecular identifiers were added to individual cDNA molecules. TCRdb itself ran the 5' RACE reads through MiXCR, one entry per CDR3 protein. The table records about 81,000 distinct CDR3 sequences, 5.5% to 7.5% of them present only once. Trimming removed 6 bases from V and 4 bases from J; junction bases left unmatched: 10. CDR3 length equals 14 residues. From germline, CDR1 is SQVTM and CDR2 ANQGSEA. Sequencing input: whole blood. The sequence was collected from an adult who was a healthcare worker with PCR-confirmed SARS-CoV-2 infection or an uninfected control (not recorded which). The chain is built from TRBV29-1 and TRBJ1-2; TRBD1 aligns across 8 bases. CDR3 protein: CSVERRGRGYGYTF. In DNA form, the CDR3 reads TGCAGCGTGGAGCGCAGGGGGCGCGGCTATGGCTACACCTTC.